A selection of T cell receptor beta chains follows, all from one sample in a study of T-cell reconstitution after alpha-beta-depleted transplantation in children. TCRdb used MiXCR to reprocess the PCR reads, holding one entry per CDR3 protein. The sample has 330,000 or so distinct CDR3 sequences; about 9.4% are singletons. The material was PBMCs from the stem cell graft donor, obtained from the stem cell graft. These receptors all stem from a human donor who donated a stem cell graft to a child with acute lymphoblastic leukemia. Each CDR3 is given with its conserved first and last residue. The D gene is left open where the match is weak. Size tells how often a clone was seen (once, few, many) or the class of an expanded clone, and some rows leave it out.

j_gene: TRBJ2-7; abundance: -; v_gene: TRBV4-1; d_gene: -; CDR3nt: TGCGCCAGCAGCCAAGATATAACGGGAACCCCCTACGAGCAGTACTTC; CDR3aa: CASSQDITGTPYEQYF
j_gene: TRBJ2-3; abundance: few; v_gene: TRBV10-3; d_gene: TRBD2; CDR3nt: TGTGCCACCAACCCTAGCGGGGGCACAGATACGCAGTATTTT; CDR3aa: CATNPSGGTDTQYF
j_gene: TRBJ2-2; abundance: -; v_gene: TRBV4-3; d_gene: TRBD2; CDR3nt: TGCGCCAGCAGCCCCGACGGGACTAGCGTAACGAACACCGGGGAGCTGTTTTTT; CDR3aa: CASSPDGTSVTNTGELFF
j_gene: TRBJ1-4; abundance: -; v_gene: TRBV4-1; d_gene: -; CDR3nt: TGCGCCAGCAGCCATTATCAGGGAGGCGAAAAACTGTTTTTT; CDR3aa: CASSHYQGGEKLFF
j_gene: TRBJ2-7; abundance: many; v_gene: TRBV12-3/TRBV12-4; d_gene: TRBD2; CDR3nt: TGTGCCAGCAGTTGGAGCGGGGGCGGGGACGAGCAGTACTTC; CDR3aa: CASSWSGGGDEQYF
j_gene: TRBJ2-7; abundance: many; v_gene: TRBV7-9; d_gene: -; CDR3nt: TGTGCCAGCAGCTTAGCGGGCGAGCAGTACTTC; CDR3aa: CASSLAGEQYF
j_gene: TRBJ2-3; abundance: few; v_gene: TRBV12-3/TRBV12-4; d_gene: -; CDR3nt: TGTGCCAGCAGTAGGGATACTAGCACAGATACGCAGTATTTT; CDR3aa: CASSRDTSTDTQYF
j_gene: TRBJ1-1; abundance: many; v_gene: TRBV5-6; d_gene: -; CDR3nt: TGTGCCAGCAGCTACCAGGGAGGCACTGAAGCTTTCTTT; CDR3aa: CASSYQGGTEAFF
j_gene: TRBJ2-7; abundance: few; v_gene: TRBV6-2/TRBV6-3; d_gene: -; CDR3nt: TGTGCCAGCAGTTACTCTCCTAGTTACGAGCAGTACTTC; CDR3aa: CASSYSPSYEQYF
j_gene: TRBJ1-3; abundance: many; v_gene: TRBV11-2; d_gene: TRBD1; CDR3nt: TGTGCCAGCAGCCGAGGACAGGGCGGAAACACCATATATTTT; CDR3aa: CASSRGQGGNTIYF
j_gene: TRBJ2-6; abundance: few; v_gene: TRBV5-1; d_gene: -; CDR3nt: TGCGCCAGCAGCTTGACGCTCTCTGGGGCCAACGTCCTGACTTTC; CDR3aa: CASSLTLSGANVLTF
j_gene: TRBJ1-2; abundance: -; v_gene: TRBV7-3; d_gene: TRBD1; CDR3nt: TGTGCCAGCGGACGGGACAGGGATGACTATGGCTACACCTTC; CDR3aa: CASGRDRDDYGYTF
j_gene: TRBJ1-1; abundance: many; v_gene: TRBV5-1; d_gene: TRBD1; CDR3nt: TGCGCCAGCAGCGTGACAGGGCGGAACACTGAAGCTTTCTTT; CDR3aa: CASSVTGRNTEAFF
j_gene: TRBJ1-1; abundance: -; v_gene: TRBV28; d_gene: -; CDR3nt: TGTGCCAGCAGCCCTCCGGACAGAGCGGACACTGAAGCTTTCTTT; CDR3aa: CASSPPDRADTEAFF
j_gene: TRBJ2-1; abundance: many; v_gene: TRBV5-1; d_gene: -; CDR3nt: TGCGCCAGCAGCTTGGAGAGCGCCCACAATGAGCAGTTCTTC; CDR3aa: CASSLESAHNEQFF
j_gene: TRBJ1-5; abundance: many; v_gene: TRBV20-1; d_gene: -; CDR3nt: TGCAGTGCTCAAGCGCCGGGCCAGGGCAATCAGCCCCAGCATTTT; CDR3aa: CSAQAPGQGNQPQHF
j_gene: TRBJ2-6; abundance: -; v_gene: TRBV5-1; d_gene: -; CDR3nt: TGCGCCAGCAGCTTAGCGGAGGGATTCTCTGGGGCCAACGGCCTGACTTTC; CDR3aa: CASSLAEGFSGANGLTF
j_gene: TRBJ2-7; abundance: -; v_gene: TRBV6-5; d_gene: -; CDR3nt: TGTGCCAGCAGTTACTCGGGGCAGGTCCAATGGACTTACGAGCAGTACTTC; CDR3aa: CASSYSGQVQWTYEQYF
j_gene: TRBJ2-7; abundance: -; v_gene: TRBV7-9; d_gene: TRBD1; CDR3nt: TGTGCCAGCAGCCCGCCGGACAGGGTCTACGAGCAGTACTTC; CDR3aa: CASSPPDRVYEQYF
j_gene: TRBJ2-3; abundance: few; v_gene: TRBV27; d_gene: TRBD2; CDR3nt: TGTGCCAGCAGTTTAGCTAGCGGGAGTATCGCAGATACGCAGTATTTT; CDR3aa: CASSLASGSIADTQYF
j_gene: TRBJ2-7; abundance: -; v_gene: TRBV7-2; d_gene: TRBD2; CDR3nt: TGTGCCAGCAGGGAGCAGACGGGAGGGCCGGACGAGCAGTACTTC; CDR3aa: CASREQTGGPDEQYF
j_gene: TRBJ2-7; abundance: -; v_gene: TRBV19; d_gene: -; CDR3nt: TGTGCCAGTAGTTTGGACGGGACTGCCTACGAGCAGTACTTC; CDR3aa: CASSLDGTAYEQYF
j_gene: TRBJ2-5; abundance: -; v_gene: TRBV19; d_gene: -; CDR3nt: TGTGCCAGTAGTGCGACACAGGGAGAGACCCAGTACTTC; CDR3aa: CASSATQGETQYF
j_gene: TRBJ2-7; abundance: -; v_gene: TRBV4-3; d_gene: TRBD1; CDR3nt: TGCGCCAGCAGCTATTCCGGGACAGGGGAGTACGAGCAGTACTTC; CDR3aa: CASSYSGTGEYEQYF
j_gene: TRBJ2-5; abundance: -; v_gene: TRBV7-2; d_gene: -; CDR3nt: TGTGCCAGCAGCTTAGGTCTTGGGCTAAAGGGGGAGACCCAGTACTTC; CDR3aa: CASSLGLGLKGETQYF
j_gene: TRBJ1-6; abundance: few; v_gene: TRBV12-3/TRBV12-4; d_gene: -; CDR3nt: TGTGCCAGCAGTTTCGGGCGGGTGAATTCACCCCTCCACTTT; CDR3aa: CASSFGRVNSPLHF
j_gene: TRBJ2-1; abundance: few; v_gene: TRBV20-1; d_gene: TRBD2; CDR3nt: TGCAGTGCTACCACTAGCGGGAGCTCCTACAATGAGCAGTTCTTC; CDR3aa: CSATTSGSSYNEQFF
j_gene: TRBJ2-1; abundance: few; v_gene: TRBV4-2; d_gene: -; CDR3nt: TGTGCCAGCAGCCAAGATCTGGCGAGGGAGCAGTTCTTC; CDR3aa: CASSQDLAREQFF
j_gene: TRBJ2-1; abundance: -; v_gene: TRBV6-5; d_gene: TRBD1; CDR3nt: TGTGCCAGCAGTTCCAGGGGGCGCACCTACAATGAGCAGTTCTTC; CDR3aa: CASSSRGRTYNEQFF
j_gene: TRBJ2-7; abundance: few; v_gene: TRBV29-1; d_gene: -; CDR3nt: TGCAGCGTCCAAGGGGGTAGCGAGCAGTACTTC; CDR3aa: CSVQGGSEQYF
j_gene: TRBJ2-5; abundance: -; v_gene: TRBV7-8; d_gene: TRBD1; CDR3nt: TGTGCCAGCAGCAATAGGGGGCGGAGTAATAAGAGTACCCAGTACTTC; CDR3aa: CASSNRGRSNKSTQYF
j_gene: TRBJ2-3; abundance: few; v_gene: TRBV5-1; d_gene: TRBD2; CDR3nt: TGCGCCAGCCGAAAAGCGGGAGACGGCGCTGGCACAGATACGCAGTATTTT; CDR3aa: CASRKAGDGAGTDTQYF
j_gene: TRBJ2-7; abundance: few; v_gene: TRBV27; d_gene: -; CDR3nt: TGTGCCAGCAGTTTATCCTTAGATGCCTACGAGCAGTACTTC; CDR3aa: CASSLSLDAYEQYF